This T cell receptor beta chain comes out of a study of cytomegalovirus exposure and HLA in healthy donors. Primers: 60 Vbeta forward and 13 Jbeta reverse. The data were produced by immunoSEQ multiplex PCR, yet TCRdb's version contains in-frame clones alone and is incomplete. The sample records approximately 190,000 clones, about nine tenths being singletons. CDR3 size: 14 residues. Trimming pared 4 bases from V and 2 bases from J, leaving 12 bases between. In germline, CDR1 is SGHTA, CDR2 FQGNSA. This clonotype was sampled from a boy aged 2-15 years in good health and CMV-seronegative. The V call is TRBV7-2, the J call TRBJ2-7; D ambiguous. Sequenced input: PBMCs. CDR3 sequence (DNA): TGTGCCAGCAGCTCCCGGGTTGCAACCTACGAGCAGTACTTC. It encodes CASSSRVATYEQYF.